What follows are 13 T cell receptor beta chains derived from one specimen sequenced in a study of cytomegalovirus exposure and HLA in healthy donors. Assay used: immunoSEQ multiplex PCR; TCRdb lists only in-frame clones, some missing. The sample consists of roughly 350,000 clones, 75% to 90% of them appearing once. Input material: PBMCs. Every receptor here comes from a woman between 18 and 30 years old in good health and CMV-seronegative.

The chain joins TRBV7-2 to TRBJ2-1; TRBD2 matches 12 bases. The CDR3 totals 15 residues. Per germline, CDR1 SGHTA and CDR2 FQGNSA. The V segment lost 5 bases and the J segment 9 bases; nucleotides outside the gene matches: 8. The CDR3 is CASSALAGGGPEQFF. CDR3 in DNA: TGTGCCAGCAGCGCACTAGCGGGAGGAGGTCCTGAGCAGTTCTTC.

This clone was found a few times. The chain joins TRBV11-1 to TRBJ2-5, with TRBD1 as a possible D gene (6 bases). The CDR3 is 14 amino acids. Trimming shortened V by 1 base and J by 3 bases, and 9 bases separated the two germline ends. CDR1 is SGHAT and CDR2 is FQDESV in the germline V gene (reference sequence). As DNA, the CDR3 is TGTGCCAGCAGCTTAGAGGACAGTGAAGAGACCCAGTACTTC. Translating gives CASSLEDSEETQYF.

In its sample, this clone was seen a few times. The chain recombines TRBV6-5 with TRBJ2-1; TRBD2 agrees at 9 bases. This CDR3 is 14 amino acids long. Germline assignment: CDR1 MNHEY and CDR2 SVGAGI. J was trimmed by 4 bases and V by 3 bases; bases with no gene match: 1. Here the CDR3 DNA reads TGTGCCAGCAGTTATAGCGGGAGATACAATGAGCAGTTCTTC. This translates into CASSYSGRYNEQFF.

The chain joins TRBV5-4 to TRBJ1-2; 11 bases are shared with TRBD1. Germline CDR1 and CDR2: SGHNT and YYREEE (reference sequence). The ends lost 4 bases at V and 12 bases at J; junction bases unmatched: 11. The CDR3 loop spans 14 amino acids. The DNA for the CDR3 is TGTGCCAGCAGCCCAGGACAGGGGGCAATAGGGGACACCTTC. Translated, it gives CASSPGQGAIGDTF.

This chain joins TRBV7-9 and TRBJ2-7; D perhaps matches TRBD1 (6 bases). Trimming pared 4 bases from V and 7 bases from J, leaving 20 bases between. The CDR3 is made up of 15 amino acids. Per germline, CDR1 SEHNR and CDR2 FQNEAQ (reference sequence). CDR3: CASSSLRYRVGEQYF. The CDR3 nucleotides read TGTGCCAGCAGCTCTCTAAGGTACAGGGTTGGAGAGCAGTACTTC.

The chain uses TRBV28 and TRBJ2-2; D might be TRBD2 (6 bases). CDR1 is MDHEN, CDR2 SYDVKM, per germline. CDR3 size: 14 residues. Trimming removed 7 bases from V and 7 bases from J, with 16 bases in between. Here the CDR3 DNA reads TGTGCCAGCACCTCTGGGGGGTCGTTCGGGGAGCTGTTTTTT. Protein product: CASTSGGSFGELFF.

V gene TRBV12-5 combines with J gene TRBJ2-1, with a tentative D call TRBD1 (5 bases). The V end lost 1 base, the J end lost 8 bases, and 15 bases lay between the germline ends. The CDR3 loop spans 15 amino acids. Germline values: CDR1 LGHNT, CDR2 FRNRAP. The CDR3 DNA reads TGTGCTAGTGGTTTGGGGACACTGGTGAACCATGAGCAGTTCTTC. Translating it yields CASGLGTLVNHEQFF.

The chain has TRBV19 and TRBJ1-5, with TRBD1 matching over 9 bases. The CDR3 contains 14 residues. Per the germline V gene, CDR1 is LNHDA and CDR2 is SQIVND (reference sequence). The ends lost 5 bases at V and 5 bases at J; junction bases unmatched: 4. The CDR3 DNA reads TGTGCCAGTAGTTTTGACAGGGGGGATCAGCCCCAGCATTTT. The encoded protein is CASSFDRGDQPQHF.

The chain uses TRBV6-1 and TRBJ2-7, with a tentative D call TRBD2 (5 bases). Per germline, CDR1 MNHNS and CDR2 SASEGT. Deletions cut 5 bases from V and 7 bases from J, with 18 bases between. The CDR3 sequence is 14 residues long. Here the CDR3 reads CASSLAEVTGEQYF. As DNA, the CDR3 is TGTGCCAGCAGTCTGGCAGAAGTTACGGGGGAGCAGTACTTC.

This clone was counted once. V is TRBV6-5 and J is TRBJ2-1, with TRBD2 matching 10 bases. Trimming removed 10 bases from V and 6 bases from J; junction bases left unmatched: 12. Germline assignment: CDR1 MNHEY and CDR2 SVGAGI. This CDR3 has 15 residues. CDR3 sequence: CATWGLAGVSNEQFF. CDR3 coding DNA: TGTGCCACTTGGGGGCTAGCGGGAGTATCCAATGAGCAGTTCTTC.

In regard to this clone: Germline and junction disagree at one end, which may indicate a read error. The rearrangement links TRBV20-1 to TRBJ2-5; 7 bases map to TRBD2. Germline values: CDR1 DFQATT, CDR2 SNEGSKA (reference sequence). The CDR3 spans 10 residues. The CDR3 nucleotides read TGCAGTGCGGGGCGGGAGATCCAGTACTTC. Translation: CSAGREIQYF.

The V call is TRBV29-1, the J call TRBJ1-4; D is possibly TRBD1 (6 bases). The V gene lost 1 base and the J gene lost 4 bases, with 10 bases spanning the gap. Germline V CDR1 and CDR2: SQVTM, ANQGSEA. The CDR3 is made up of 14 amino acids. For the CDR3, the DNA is TGCAGCGTTGAAGGGGACACCATTAATGAAAAACTGTTTTTT. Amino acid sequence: CSVEGDTINEKLFF.

The CDR3 here is CASSRGLADTGELFF. CDR3 bases: TGTGCCAGCAGCCGTGGACTCGCGGACACCGGGGAGCTGTTTTTT. The chain employs TRBV4-2 and TRBJ2-2; TRBD2 is a possible D gene (5 bases). Trimming left V 4 bases short and J 3 bases short, with 12 bases between. The CDR3 has 15 amino acids. Germline assignment: CDR1 LGHNA and CDR2 YNFKEQ.